The TCR beta chain described here comes from a study of blood T cell repertoires in COVID-19. Overall study context: Samples came from the United States, Italy and Spain, spanning acute and convalescent COVID-19. In each case, the material was cDNA or gDNA derived from T cells, B-cell-depleted T cells, or PBMCs.

Germline values: CDR1 ENHRY, CDR2 SYGVKD. Between the trimmed V and J ends, which lost 11 bases and 2 bases, there was a span of 22 bases. CDR3 length: 16 amino acids. In the source study's methods: Quantification of nucleated cells was approximated via reference gene primer amplification. The data were produced by immunoSEQ multiplex PCR, yet TCRdb's version contains in-frame clones alone and is incomplete. V and J calls and clone size are those listed in that table; D and trimming were worked out from the DNA. The data contain tens of thousands of clones, approximately 80% of them singletons. The sequenced material came from peripheral blood. This sequence was found in a woman aged 80 or over with active or convalescent COVID-19. The chain has TRBV10-3 and TRBJ1-5; D is possibly TRBD1 (6 bases). The CDR3 reads CAAGGPSGDGNQPQHF. CDR3 DNA sequence: TGTGCCGCTGGGGGCCCTAGCGGGGATGGCAATCAGCCCCAGCATTTT.